A single sample gave rise to the 4 T cell receptor beta chains below, sequenced in a study of blood T cell repertoires in COVID-19. The repertoire was sequenced with immunoSEQ multiplex PCR; TCRdb's copy has only in-frame clones and lacks some. This sample has 130,000 to 150,000 clones, with under 90% found just once. Material: peripheral blood. These receptors originate from a human donor in a cohort sampled during active COVID-19.

This clone was seen a single time. This sequence joins TRBV10-2 and TRBJ2-3, with 11 positions matching TRBD2. V lost 3 bases and J lost 6; bases outside the gene matches: 5. Germline CDR1 and CDR2: WSHSY and SAAADI. This CDR3 region has 15 residues. CDR3 amino acids: CASSDRLAGRDTQYF. The CDR3 DNA reads as TGCGCCAGCAGTGACCGACTAGCGGGGAGGGATACGCAGTATTTT.

The chain is built from TRBV19 and TRBJ1-2; D unresolved. V lost 4 bases, J lost 4 bases, and 13 bases lay in between. Germline V CDR1 and CDR2: LNHDA, SQIVND (reference sequence). The CDR3 totals 14 residues. The CDR3 protein is CASSKGPRSYGYTF. CDR3 DNA: TGTGCCAGTAGTAAAGGCCCCCGGAGCTATGGCTACACCTTC.

V gene TRBV7-2 combines with J gene TRBJ1-1, with D possibly TRBD1 on 6 matching bases. V dropped 5 bases and J dropped 10 bases, with 17 bases sitting between them. Per the germline V gene, CDR1 is SGHTA and CDR2 is FQGNSA. CDR3 size: 13 residues. In DNA, the CDR3 is TGTGCCAGCAGCCCGAAGACAGGCGCCCGAGCTTTCTTT. Translation: CASSPKTGARAFF.

This chain uses TRBV7-2 with TRBJ1-1; tentatively, D is TRBD1 (6 bases). Germline CDR1 reads SGHTA; CDR2 reads FQGNSA. Deletions cut 3 bases from V and 3 bases from J, with 14 bases between. The CDR3 has 15 amino acids. This chain's CDR3 is CASSFQGWGDTEAFF. Here the CDR3 DNA reads TGTGCCAGCAGCTTTCAGGGGTGGGGAGACACTGAAGCTTTCTTT.